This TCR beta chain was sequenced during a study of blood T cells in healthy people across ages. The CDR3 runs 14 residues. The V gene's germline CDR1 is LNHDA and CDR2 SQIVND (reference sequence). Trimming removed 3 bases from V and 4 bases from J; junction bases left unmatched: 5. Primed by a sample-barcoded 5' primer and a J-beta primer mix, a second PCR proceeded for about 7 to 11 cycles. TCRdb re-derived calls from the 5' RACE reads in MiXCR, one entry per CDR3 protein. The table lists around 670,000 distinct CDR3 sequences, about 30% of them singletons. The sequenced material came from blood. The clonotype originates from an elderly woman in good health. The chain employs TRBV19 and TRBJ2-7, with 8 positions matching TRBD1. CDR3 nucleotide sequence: TGTGCCAGTAGTATCACAGGGGGGAGATACGAGCAGTACTTC. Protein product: CASSITGGRYEQYF. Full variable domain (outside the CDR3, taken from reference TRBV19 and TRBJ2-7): DGGITQSPKYLFRKEGQNVTLSCEQNLNHDAMYWYRQDPGQGLRLIYYSQIVNDFQKGDIAEGYSVSREKKESFPLTVTSAQKNPTAFYLCASSITGGRYEQYFGPGTRLTVT.